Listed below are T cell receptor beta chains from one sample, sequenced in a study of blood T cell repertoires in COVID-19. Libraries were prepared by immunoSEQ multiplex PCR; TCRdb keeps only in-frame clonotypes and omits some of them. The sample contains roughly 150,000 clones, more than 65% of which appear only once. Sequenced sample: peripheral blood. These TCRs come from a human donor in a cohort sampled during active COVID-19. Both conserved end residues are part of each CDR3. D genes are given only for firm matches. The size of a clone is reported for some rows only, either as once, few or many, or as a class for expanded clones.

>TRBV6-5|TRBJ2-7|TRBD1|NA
TGTGCCAGCAGTCGACAGGGGGCATCCTACGAGCAGTACTTC
CASSRQGASYEQYF
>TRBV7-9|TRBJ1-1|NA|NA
TGTGCCAGCAGCTTAGGAGGACAGAAGACTGAAGCTTTCTTT
CASSLGGQKTEAFF
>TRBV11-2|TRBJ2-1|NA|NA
TGTGCCAGCAGCTTTAACCGGTGGAATGAGCAGTTCTTC
CASSFNRWNEQFF
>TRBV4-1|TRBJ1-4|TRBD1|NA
TGCGCCAGCAGTTTACAGGGGGGAGCTAATGAAAAACTGTTTTTT
CASSLQGGANEKLFF
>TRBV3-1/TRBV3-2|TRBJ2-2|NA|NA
TGTGCCAGCTCTAGGGGATTGACCGGGGAGCTGTTTTTT
CASSRGLTGELFF
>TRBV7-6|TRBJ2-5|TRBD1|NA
TGTGCCAGCAGCCCGAAAAGGGACAGAGTCCCACAAGAGACCCAGTACTTC
CASSPKRDRVPQETQYF
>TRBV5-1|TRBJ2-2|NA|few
TGCGCCAGCAGCCCAACAGTTACCGGGGAGCTGTTTTTT
CASSPTVTGELFF
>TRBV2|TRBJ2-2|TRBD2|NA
TGTGCCAGCAGATACGGGGGGGGCACCGGGGAGCTGTTTTTT
CASRYGGGTGELFF
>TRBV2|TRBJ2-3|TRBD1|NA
TGTGCCAGCAGTGAATCAGGCAGGGGGCTCGATACGCAGTATTTT
CASSESGRGLDTQYF
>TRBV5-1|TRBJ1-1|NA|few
TGCGCCAGCAGTCAGGGGCAGGGAAAAACTGAAGCTTTCTTT
CASSQGQGKTEAFF
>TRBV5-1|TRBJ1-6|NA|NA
TGCGCCAGCAGCTTGGCCCTACAGCGGAATTCACCCCTCCACTTT
CASSLALQRNSPLHF
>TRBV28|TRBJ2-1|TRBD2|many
TGTGCCAGCAGTTTAGGGACTAGCGGAGCTCCCAATGAGCAGTTCTTC
CASSLGTSGAPNEQFF
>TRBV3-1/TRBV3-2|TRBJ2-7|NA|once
TGTGCCAGCAGCCAATTCGCTAGCTCCTACGAGCAGTACTTC
CASSQFASSYEQYF
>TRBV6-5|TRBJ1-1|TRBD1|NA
TGTGCCAGCGGACAGGGTGTACCTGAAGCTTTCTTT
CASGQGVPEAFF
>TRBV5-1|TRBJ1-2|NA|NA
TGCGCCAGCAGCACGACAATGGATAATGGCTACACCTTC
CASSTTMDNGYTF
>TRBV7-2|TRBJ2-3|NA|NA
TGTGCCAGCAGCTTAGCCAGGGCGAGCACAGATACGCAGTATTTT
CASSLARASTDTQYF
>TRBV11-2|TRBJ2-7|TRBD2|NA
TGTGCCAGCAGCCTGGTGCGGGGGGACACCTACGAGCAGTACTTC
CASSLVRGDTYEQYF
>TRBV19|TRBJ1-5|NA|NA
TGTGCCAGTAGTATAGGGGATGCGAACAGGCGCAAACAGCCCCAGCATTTT
CASSIGDANRRKQPQHF
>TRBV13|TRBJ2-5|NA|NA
TGTGCCAGCAGCCTCGGAGGGAGGGGGGATCAAGAGACCCAGTACTTC
CASSLGGRGDQETQYF
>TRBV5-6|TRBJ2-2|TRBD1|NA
TGTGCCAGCAGCTCGCCGGGGACAGGGCGAACCGGGGAGCTGTTTTTT
CASSSPGTGRTGELFF
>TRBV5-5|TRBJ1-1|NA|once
TGTGCCAGCAGCTTGGAGGGGCATGGGAACACTGAAGCTTTCTTT
CASSLEGHGNTEAFF
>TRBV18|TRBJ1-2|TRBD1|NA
TGTGCCAGCTCACCGACAGGGAACTATGGCTACACCTTC
CASSPTGNYGYTF